Below, one TCR beta chain is given with its context. Grouping used clinical history reported by participants in a survey and questionnaire. With 4 bases removed from V and 0 bases from J, the gap between germline ends came to 14 bases. Germline lookup yields CDR1 SNHLY and CDR2 FYNNEI. The CDR3 totals 16 residues. This specimen belongs to a study of blood T cell repertoires in COVID-19. In the study overall: Italy, Spain and the United States were the sources of the convalescent and acute COVID-19 samples.

Measured with immunoSEQ multiplex PCR; TCRdb has only the in-frame clones, and not every one. The sample lists about 320,000 clones; roughly 90% were seen once. The J gene is TRBJ2-3, the V gene TRBV2, with D perhaps matching TRBD1 (6 bases). The TCR comes from a man in his 60s who had recovered from COVID-19. The sample taken for sequencing was PBMCs or T cells enriched from blood (not recorded which). The CDR3 loop is CASSGNRASSTDTQYF. CDR3 nucleotide sequence: TGTGCCAGCAGTGGGAACAGGGCTTCTAGCACAGATACGCAGTATTTT.